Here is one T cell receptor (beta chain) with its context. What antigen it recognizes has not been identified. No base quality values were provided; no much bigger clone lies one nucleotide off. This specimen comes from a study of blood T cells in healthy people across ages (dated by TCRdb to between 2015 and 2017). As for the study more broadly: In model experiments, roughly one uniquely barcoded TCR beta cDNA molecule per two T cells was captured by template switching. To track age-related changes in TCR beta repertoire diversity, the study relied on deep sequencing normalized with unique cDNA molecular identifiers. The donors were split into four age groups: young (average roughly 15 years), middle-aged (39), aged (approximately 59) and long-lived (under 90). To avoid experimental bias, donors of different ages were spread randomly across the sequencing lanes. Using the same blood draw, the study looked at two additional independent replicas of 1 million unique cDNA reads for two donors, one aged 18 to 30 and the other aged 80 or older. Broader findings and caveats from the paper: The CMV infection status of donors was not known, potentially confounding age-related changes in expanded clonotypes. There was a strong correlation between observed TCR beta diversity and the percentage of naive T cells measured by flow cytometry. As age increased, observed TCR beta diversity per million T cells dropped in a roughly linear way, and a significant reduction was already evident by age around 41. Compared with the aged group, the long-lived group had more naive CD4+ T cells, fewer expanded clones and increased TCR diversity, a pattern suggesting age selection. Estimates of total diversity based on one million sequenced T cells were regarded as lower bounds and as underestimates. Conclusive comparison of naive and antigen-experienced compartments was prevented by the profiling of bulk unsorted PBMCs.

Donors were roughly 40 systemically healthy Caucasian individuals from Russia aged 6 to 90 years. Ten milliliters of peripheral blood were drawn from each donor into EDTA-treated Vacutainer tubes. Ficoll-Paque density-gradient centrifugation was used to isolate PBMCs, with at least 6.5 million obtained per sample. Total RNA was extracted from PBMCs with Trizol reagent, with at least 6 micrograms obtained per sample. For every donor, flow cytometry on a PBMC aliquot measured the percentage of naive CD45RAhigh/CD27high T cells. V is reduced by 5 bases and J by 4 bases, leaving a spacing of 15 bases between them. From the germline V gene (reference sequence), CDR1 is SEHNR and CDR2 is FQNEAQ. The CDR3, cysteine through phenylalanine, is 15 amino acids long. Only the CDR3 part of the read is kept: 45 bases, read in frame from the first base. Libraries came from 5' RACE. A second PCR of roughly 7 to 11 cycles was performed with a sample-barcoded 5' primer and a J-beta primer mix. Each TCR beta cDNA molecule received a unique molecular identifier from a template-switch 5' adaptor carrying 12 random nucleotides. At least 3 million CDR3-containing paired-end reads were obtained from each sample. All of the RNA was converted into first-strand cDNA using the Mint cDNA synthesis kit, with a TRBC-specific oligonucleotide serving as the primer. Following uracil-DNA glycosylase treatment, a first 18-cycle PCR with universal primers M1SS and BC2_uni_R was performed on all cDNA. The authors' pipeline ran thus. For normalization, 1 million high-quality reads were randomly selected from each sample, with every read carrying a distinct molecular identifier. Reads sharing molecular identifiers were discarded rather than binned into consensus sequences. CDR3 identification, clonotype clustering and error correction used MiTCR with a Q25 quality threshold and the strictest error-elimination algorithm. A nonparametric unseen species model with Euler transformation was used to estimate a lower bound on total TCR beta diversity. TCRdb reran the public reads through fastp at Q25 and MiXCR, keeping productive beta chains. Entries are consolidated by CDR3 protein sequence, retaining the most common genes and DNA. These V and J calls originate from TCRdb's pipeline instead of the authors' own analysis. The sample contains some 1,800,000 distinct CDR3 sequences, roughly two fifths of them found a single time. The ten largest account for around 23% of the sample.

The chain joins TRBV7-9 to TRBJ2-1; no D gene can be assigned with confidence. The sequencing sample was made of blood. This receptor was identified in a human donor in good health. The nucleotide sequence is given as TGTGCCAGCAGCCCACCTCAGACCTTATACAATGAGCAGTTCTTC. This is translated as CASSPPQTLYNEQFF.